The present TCR beta chain was sequenced within a study of blood T cells in healthy people across ages. Then a second PCR, running roughly 7 to 12 cycles, was carried out with a sample-barcoded 5' primer and a J-beta primer mix. TCRdb fed the 5' RACE reads into MiXCR, producing one record per CDR3 protein. The table includes about 1.7 million distinct CDR3 sequences, 28% detected once. Note on this clonotype: Its antigen is unidentified.

CDR3 size: 17 residues. Germline V gene sequence: CDR1 SGHAT, CDR2 FQNNGV. V lost 5 bases and J lost 5; bases outside the gene matches: 11. Study-level findings and limits: PBMCs were not sorted, which prevented a conclusive comparison of naive versus antigen-experienced cells.

This TCR derives from a woman aged 25-40 years in good health. The rearrangement uses TRBV11-2 and TRBJ2-1, with 11 positions matching TRBD2. Sequencing input: blood. The CDR3 here is CASSRLGVAGGDNEQFF. CDR3 sequence (DNA): TGTGCCAGCAGCCGCCTAGGGGTAGCGGGGGGGGACAATGAGCAGTTCTTC.